These 20 T cell receptor beta chains originate from one sample sequenced in a study of metastatic and nonmetastatic thyroid tumors. Nobody among the patients had been given any treatment before thyroid surgery. MiXCR reprocessed the PCR reads for TCRdb. The profile shows 50,000 to 65,000 clones, 17% of them singletons. The sequenced material came from blood. These receptors all come from a female donor with papillary thyroid cancer or a benign thyroid nodule (not recorded which). Some clones in this sample may be carry-over from other donors' samples.

This clone was found once. The identical CDR3 is also encoded by other nucleotide sequences in the sample. The CDR3 nucleotides are TGCAGTGCTGGTGGTGGACAGGCGGAAAACTATGGCTACACCTTC. Protein sequence: CSAGGGQAENYGYTF. The rearrangement links TRBV20-1 to TRBJ1-2; TRBD1 matches at 7 bases. V gave up 5 bases and J gave up 2 bases; unmatched junction bases: 11. CDR1 DFQATT and CDR2 SNEGSKA come from the germline V gene (reference sequence). The length of the CDR3 is 15 residues.

This clone was detected ten times or more. The chain carries TRBV20-1 and TRBJ2-5, with 9 bases fitting TRBD1. CDR3 length equals 14 residues. CDR1 and CDR2 (germline): DFQATT, SNEGSKA (reference sequence). The V gene end was trimmed by 3 bases and the J gene end by 5 bases; junction bases not matched to a gene: 7. The DNA of the CDR3 is TGCAGTGCTAGGCCTCCGGACAGGGGTGAGACCCAGTACTTC. Encoded protein: CSARPPDRGETQYF.

In this sample, this clone turned up many times. This sample also contains other DNA sequences that code for the same CDR3. V and J are TRBV9 and TRBJ2-2; D is unresolved. CDR3 length equals 14 residues. V lost 0 bases and J 4 bases, leaving 7 bases between the germline ends. The V gene's germline CDR1 is SGDLS and CDR2 YYNGEE. Here the CDR3 DNA reads TGTGCCAGCAGCGTAGAACAAGTCACCGGGGAGCTGTTTTTT. It encodes CASSVEQVTGELFF.

This clone was seen many times. V and J are TRBV28 and TRBJ1-1; D not resolved. Trimming pared 1 base from V and 3 bases from J, leaving 9 bases between. Germline CDR1 and CDR2: MDHEN and SYDVKM. This CDR3 contains 14 residues. The CDR3 sequence: CASSLSFRDTEAFF. The DNA of the CDR3 is TGTGCCAGCAGTTTATCATTTCGGGACACTGAAGCTTTCTTT.

This clone was seen repeatedly, ten times or more. CDR3 region: CATSDPTGETQYF. In DNA, the CDR3 is TGTGCCACCAGTGACCCTACGGGGGAGACCCAGTACTTC. This chain connects TRBV24-1 to TRBJ2-5, with a weak D call TRBD2 (5 bases). Germline CDR1 KGHDR, CDR2 SFDVKD. Trimming took 4 bases from V and 5 from J, leaving 10 bases between them. The length of the CDR3 is 13 residues.

The table lists this clone with many counts. The genes are TRBV7-9 and TRBJ1-5; D is unresolved. The CDR3 has 13 amino acids. The germline CDR1 and CDR2 sequences are SEHNR and FQNEAQ (reference sequence). Trimming took off 3 bases at V and 5 bases at J, with 8 bases between the two ends. The CDR3 region is CASSFEADQPQHF. Written as DNA, the CDR3 is TGTGCCAGCAGCTTCGAGGCGGATCAGCCCCAGCATTTT.

This rearrangement joins TRBV6-5 to TRBJ2-2, with D unclear. This CDR3 comprises 13 residues. In germline, CDR1 is MNHEY, CDR2 SVGAGI. Trimming removed 2 bases at V and 7 bases at J, with 8 bases between. This CDR3 reads CASSYGMVGELFF. The CDR3, as DNA: TGTGCCAGCAGTTACGGGATGGTCGGGGAGCTGTTTTTT.

The chain uses TRBV4-3 and TRBJ1-1, with D perhaps matching TRBD1 (6 bases). V shed 4 bases and J shed 5 bases, with 20 bases lying between them. This CDR3 has 16 amino acids. The germline gives CDR1 LGHNA, CDR2 YSLEER. CDR3 region: CASSRGPQGVGTEAFF. For the CDR3, the DNA is TGCGCCAGCAGCCGGGGGCCTCAGGGAGTAGGAACTGAAGCTTTCTTT.

Notes on this clone: Just one base apart from a much larger clone, this may be a read error. The gene calls are TRBV7-9 and TRBJ2-1; D ambiguous. This CDR3 is built from 13 residues. The germline V and J ends were trimmed by 2 bases and 8 bases, with 10 bases remaining between them. Germline V gene lookup returns CDR1 SEHNR and CDR2 FQNEAQ (reference sequence). This CDR3 reads CASSLSLTDEQFF. In DNA, the CDR3 is TGTGCCAGCAGCTTATCCTTAACAGATGAGCAGTTCTTC.

This clone was detected many times. The rearrangement joins TRBV5-6 to TRBJ2-3; D ambiguous. The CDR3 extends over 15 amino acids. V shed 2 bases and J shed 1 base, with 11 bases lying between them. Germline CDR1 is SGHDT and CDR2 is YYEEEE. In DNA form, the CDR3 reads TGTGCCAGCAGCTTAACTCCCACAGGCACAGATACGCAGTATTTT. This codes for CASSLTPTGTDTQYF.

In this sample, this clone turned up a few times. One end of the junction fails to match germline, which may point to a read error. This chain links TRBV6-1 with TRBJ2-3; no reliable D call. The CDR3 spans 16 residues. Germline V gene lookup returns CDR1 MNHNS and CDR2 SASEGT. The CDR3: CASSGVCGTSTDTQYF. The CDR3 DNA reads TGTGCCAGCAGTGGGGTTTGTGGAACATCCACAGATACTCAGTATTTT.

In its sample, this clone was seen many times. Other DNA variants within this sample encode the same CDR3. V and J are TRBV7-9 and TRBJ1-4; D gene ambiguous. V was clipped by 1 base and J by 3 bases, with 15 bases between them. The CDR3 is 17 residues long. Germline CDR1 reads SEHNR; CDR2 reads FQNEAQ (reference sequence). The DNA for the CDR3 is TGTGCCAGCAGCTTAGTTGGTCGGGGAACGGCTAATGAAAAACTGTTTTTT. It encodes CASSLVGRGTANEKLFF.

In this sample, this clone turned up many times. The V call is TRBV28, the J call TRBJ1-1; D remains unclear. With 2 bases removed from V and 5 bases from J, the gap between germline ends came to 9 bases. This CDR3 region has 13 residues. CDR1 and CDR2 from the germline V gene are MDHEN and SYDVKM. The CDR3 is CASSLPGRTEAFF. The CDR3, as DNA: TGTGCCAGCAGTTTACCGGGGAGGACTGAAGCTTTCTTT.

The V gene is TRBV2, the J gene TRBJ2-2, with D possibly matching TRBD2 (5 bases). The germline V and J ends were trimmed by 5 bases and 10 bases, with 17 bases remaining between them. CDR3 length equals 14 residues. The germline V gene has CDR1 SNHLY and CDR2 FYNNEI. This CDR3 reads CASSRLAVSVELFF. For the CDR3, the DNA is TGTGCCAGCAGTAGGCTAGCTGTGTCCGTGGAGCTGTTTTTT.

With regard to this clone: A clone one base away is much larger, so this may be a read error. Other DNA sequences of this sample code for an identical CDR3. V and J are TRBV20-1 and TRBJ2-5, with D possibly TRBD2 on 5 matching bases. The CDR3 is 14 residues long. The germline V gene encodes CDR1 DFQATT and CDR2 SNEGSKA (reference sequence). CDR3 nucleotide sequence: TGTAGTGCTAGGTTTTCAGCGGCCCAAGAGACCCAGTACTTC. This gives the protein CSARFSAAQETQYF.

This clone was observed many times. The genes are TRBV20-1 and TRBJ2-7, with unresolved D. The length of the CDR3 is 13 residues. Germline V gene sequence: CDR1 DFQATT, CDR2 SNEGSKA (reference sequence). Trimming took 0 bases from V and 3 from J, leaving 9 bases between them. Here the CDR3 reads CSARDPYVYEQYF. In nucleotides, the CDR3 is TGCAGTGCTAGAGATCCTTATGTCTACGAGCAGTACTTC.

The CDR3 is CASISDSVGRHNEQFF. CDR3 nucleotide sequence: TGTGCCAGCATCAGTGACAGCGTCGGGAGGCACAATGAGCAGTTCTTC. This rearrangement joins TRBV11-1 to TRBJ2-1, with 7 bases fitting TRBD2. The germline V gene encodes CDR1 SGHAT and CDR2 FQDESV (reference sequence). J was trimmed by 5 bases and V by 7 bases; bases with no gene match: 14. The CDR3 covers 16 residues.

The rearrangement uses TRBV20-1 and TRBJ2-1; no firm D call. CDR1 DFQATT and CDR2 SNEGSKA come from the germline V gene (reference sequence). The germline V and J ends were trimmed by 6 bases and 4 bases, with 4 bases remaining between them. This CDR3 region has 10 residues. CDR3 amino acids: CSARYNEQFF. In DNA, the CDR3 is TGCAGTGCCCGTTACAATGAGCAGTTCTTC.

At least ten counts were recorded for this clone. The chain employs TRBV24-1 and TRBJ2-2; the match to TRBD1 covers 8 bases. The germline gives CDR1 KGHDR, CDR2 SFDVKD. This CDR3 contains 15 residues. With V trimmed by 7 bases and J by 5 bases, 8 bases remained unmatched. For the CDR3, the DNA is TGTGCCACCAGCACAGGGGGGCTTGAGACCGGGGAGCTGTTTTTT. It codes for CATSTGGLETGELFF.

This clone showed up many times. V is TRBV20-1 and J is TRBJ2-6, with no clear D. Trimming took 2 bases from V and 0 from J, leaving 2 bases between them. The CDR3 runs to 13 residues. CDR1 is DFQATT, CDR2 SNEGSKA, per germline (reference sequence). The CDR3 sequence is CSARISGANVLTF. The CDR3 DNA sequence: TGCAGTGCTAGAATCTCTGGGGCCAACGTCCTGACTTTC.